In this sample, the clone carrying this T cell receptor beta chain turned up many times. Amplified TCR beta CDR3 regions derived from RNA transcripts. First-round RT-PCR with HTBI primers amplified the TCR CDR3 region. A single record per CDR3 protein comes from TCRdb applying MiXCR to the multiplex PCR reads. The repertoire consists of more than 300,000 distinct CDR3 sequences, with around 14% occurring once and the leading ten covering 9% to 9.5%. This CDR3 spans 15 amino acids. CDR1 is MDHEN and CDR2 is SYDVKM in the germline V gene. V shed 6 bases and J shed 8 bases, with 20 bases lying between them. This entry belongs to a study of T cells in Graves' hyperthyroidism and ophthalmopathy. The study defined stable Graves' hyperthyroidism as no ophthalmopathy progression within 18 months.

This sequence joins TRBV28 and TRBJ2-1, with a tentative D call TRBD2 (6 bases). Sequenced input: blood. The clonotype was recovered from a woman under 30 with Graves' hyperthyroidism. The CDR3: CASSGAGTAIDEQFF. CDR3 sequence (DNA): TGTGCCAGCAGCGGGGCCGGGACTGCGATCGATGAGCAGTTCTTC.